A single sample is the source of the 10 T cell receptor beta chains below, sequenced in a study of neurological immune-mediated disorders. TCRdb passed the 5' RACE reads through MiXCR, listing each CDR3 protein once. Of 31,000 or so distinct CDR3 sequences listed, about 14% are singletons. The time point is: technical triplicate 2. Material for sequencing was CD4+ T cells from blood. All receptors derive from a female donor with HTLV-1-associated myelopathy (HAM/TSP).

This clonotype was observed at least ten times. This CDR3 reads CASSSSGGLGTDTQYF. Written as DNA, the CDR3 is TGTGCCAGCAGCTCCTCGGGGGGGCTCGGCACAGATACGCAGTATTTT. The V gene is TRBV4-2, the J gene TRBJ2-3; 8 nucleotides agree with TRBD2. The J segment lost 1 base and the V segment lost 5 bases, leaving 8 bases of the junction unmatched. Germline loops: CDR1 LGHNA, CDR2 YNFKEQ. The CDR3 is 16 amino acids.

The chain carries TRBV27 and TRBJ1-2; TRBD1 aligns across 7 bases. This CDR3 spans 15 amino acids. J was trimmed by 4 bases and V by 8 bases; bases with no gene match: 13. The germline V gene encodes CDR1 MNHEY and CDR2 SMNVEV (reference sequence). The CDR3 loop is CASPSKGAILYGYTF. The CDR3 nucleotides are TGTGCCAGCCCCAGCAAGGGGGCGATACTCTATGGCTACACCTTC.

Worth noting for this clonotype: With a much larger clone just one base away, this may be a read error. This chain links TRBV4-1 with TRBJ1-6; no firm D call. Per the germline V gene, CDR1 is MGHRA and CDR2 is YSYEKL. The CDR3 totals 14 residues. The CDR3 DNA sequence: TGCGCCAGCAGCCAAGGCGGCCGGACCTCACCCTTCCACTTT. It is translated as CASSQGGRTSPFHF.

This clonotype was seen at least ten times. The rearrangement uses TRBV9 and TRBJ2-4; TRBD2 aligns across 7 bases. Germline V gives CDR1 SGDLS, CDR2 YYNGEE. The junction had 1 base not matched to a gene; V was cut back by 7 bases and J by 0 bases. There are 13 residues in the CDR3. The CDR3 loop reads CASSGGAKNIQYF. The CDR3 region has the DNA TGTGCCAGCTCGGGGGGAGCCAAAAACATTCAGTACTTC.

This clonotype was detected ten times or more. The chain is built from TRBV6-2 or TRBV6-3 and TRBJ1-2, with 8 bases that match TRBD1. This CDR3 is built from 14 residues. CDR1 and CDR2 (germline): MNHEY, SVGEGT. V lost 6 bases, J lost 2 bases, and 5 bases stayed unmatched. The CDR3 loop reads CASSGDRRNYGYTF. The CDR3 coding sequence is TGTGCCAGCAGCGGGGACAGGAGAAACTATGGCTACACCTTC.

This clonotype has a count of ten or more. This chain links TRBV10-2 with TRBJ2-3, with D hard to call. Germline CDR1 reads WSHSY; CDR2 reads SAAADI. This CDR3 has 14 amino acids. Trimming stripped 1 base from V and 2 bases from J, with 7 bases between. CDR3 residues: CASSELSTTDTQYF. In nucleotides, the CDR3 is TGCGCCAGCAGTGAGTTAAGCACCACAGATACGCAGTATTTT.

In its sample, this clonotype was seen many times. V is TRBV7-2 and J is TRBJ2-7; D not certain. Germline V gene sequence: CDR1 SGHTA, CDR2 FQGNSA. CDR3 length equals 13 residues. Trimming left V 3 bases short and J 6 bases short, with 12 bases between. Written as DNA, the CDR3 is TGTGCCAGCAGCTTCGGGCAGGCTGGCGAGCAGTACTTC. It translates to CASSFGQAGEQYF.

In its sample, this clonotype was seen many times. This chain connects TRBV20-1 to TRBJ1-1; no reliable D call. The length of the CDR3 is 12 residues. With 6 bases removed from V and 5 bases from J, the gap between germline ends came to 13 bases. CDR1 is DFQATT, CDR2 SNEGSKA, per germline (reference sequence). The CDR3 DNA reads as TGCAGTGCCACTCCCGACGGAACTGAAGCTTTCTTT. This translates into CSATPDGTEAFF.

This clonotype was observed at least ten times. CDR3 in amino acids: CASSFDRARAFNTEAFF. The CDR3 bases are TGCGCCAGCAGCTTCGACAGGGCCCGGGCCTTCAACACTGAAGCTTTCTTT. This rearrangement joins TRBV5-1 to TRBJ1-1; 7 nucleotides agree with TRBD1. V was pared by 2 bases and J by 2 bases, with 12 bases of the junction left unmatched. The CDR3 extends over 17 amino acids. Germline CDR1 reads SGHRS; CDR2 reads YFSETQ.

This clonotype was counted many times. V usage is TRBV7-2 and J usage is TRBJ2-7; TRBD2 matches at 8 bases. Per germline, CDR1 SGHTA and CDR2 FQGNSA. The CDR3 totals 14 residues. V was pared by 5 bases and J by 3 bases, with 6 bases of the junction left unmatched. In nucleotides, the CDR3 is TGTGCCAGCAGCCCCGGGGGGGACCTCTACGAGCAGTACTTC. It yields the protein CASSPGGDLYEQYF.